One sample yielded the 3 T cell receptor beta chains listed below, sequenced in a study of somatic mutations in cytotoxic T cells in rheumatoid arthritis. Assay used: immunoSEQ multiplex PCR; TCRdb lists only in-frame clones, some missing. The profile shows approximately 17,000 clones, 78% of them singletons. The sequenced sample consisted of CD8+ T cells sorted from blood. The receptor source for this set is an adult with rheumatoid arthritis.

The V call is TRBV6-5, the J call TRBJ1-2; 8 nucleotides agree with TRBD1. The V segment lost 7 bases and the J segment 2 bases; nucleotides outside the gene matches: 6. The CDR3 extends over 14 amino acids. Germline V gene data show CDR1 as MNHEY and CDR2 as SVGAGI. CDR3 nucleotide sequence: TGTGCCAGCATCAAAACAGGGGGGAACTATGGCTACACCTTC. Amino acids: CASIKTGGNYGYTF.

V is TRBV28 and J is TRBJ2-1; TRBD1 matches 9 bases. Trimming removed 4 bases from V and 7 bases from J; junction bases left unmatched: 8. Germline V gene sequence: CDR1 MDHEN, CDR2 SYDVKM. The CDR3 runs to 15 residues. The CDR3 loop is CASSYRGTGRNEQFF. The CDR3 nucleotides are TGTGCCAGCAGTTATAGGGGGACAGGGAGGAATGAGCAGTTCTTC.

The J gene is TRBJ2-7, the V gene TRBV27; TRBD1 aligns across 9 bases. CDR1 is MNHEY and CDR2 is SMNVEV in the germline V gene (reference sequence). V was pared by 4 bases and J by 6 bases, with 10 bases of the junction left unmatched. The CDR3 runs 15 residues. This CDR3 reads CASSSQQGAGGEQYF. The CDR3 bases are TGTGCCAGCAGTTCCCAACAGGGGGCAGGGGGCGAGCAGTACTTC.